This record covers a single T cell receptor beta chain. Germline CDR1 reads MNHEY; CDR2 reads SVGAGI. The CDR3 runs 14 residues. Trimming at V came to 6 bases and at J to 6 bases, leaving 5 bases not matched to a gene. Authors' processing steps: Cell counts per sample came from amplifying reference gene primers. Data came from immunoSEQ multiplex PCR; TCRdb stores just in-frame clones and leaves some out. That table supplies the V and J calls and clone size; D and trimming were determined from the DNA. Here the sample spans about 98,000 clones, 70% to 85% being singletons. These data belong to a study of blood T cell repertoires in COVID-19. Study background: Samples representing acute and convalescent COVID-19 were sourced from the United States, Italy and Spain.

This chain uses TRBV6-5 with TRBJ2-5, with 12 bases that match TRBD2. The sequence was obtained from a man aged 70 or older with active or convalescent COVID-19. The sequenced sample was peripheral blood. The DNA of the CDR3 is TGTGCCAGCAGAATGACTAGCGGGGGTCAGACCCAGTACTTC. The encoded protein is CASRMTSGGQTQYF.